This TCR beta chain is drawn from a study of blood T cell repertoires in COVID-19 (dated by TCRdb to 2018 to 2020). With respect to the entire study: The collaborator samples originated in the United States, Italy and Spain and spanned the acute and convalescent phases of COVID-19. The prospective study material was composed of cDNA or gDNA derived from T cells, B-cell-depleted T cells, or PBMCs. The dataset comprised deeply sampled blood TCRbeta repertoires from subjects exposed to, actively infected with, or recovered from COVID-19. The repertoires were made available in a free public database intended to serve as a resource for research on the immune response to SARS-CoV-2. Samples were obtained from the ongoing ImmuneRACE study (first 160 participants) and from some 1,300 subjects provided by 6 global collaborators. The sample metadata nearly always contained a de-identified subject ID, COVID-19 status, age in years and sex. Where HLA class I and class II types were available, the types were taken from metadata supplied by the sample provider, not from assay-based typing.

V lost 5 bases and J lost 8 bases, and the count of bases not matched to a germline gene is 8. Including cysteine and phenylalanine, the CDR3 has 14 amino acids. Only CDR3 DNA is held: 42 bases, read in frame from base 1. The germline V gene specifies SGHTA as CDR1 and FQGNSA as CDR2. Samples from volunteer blood donors who had recovered from COVID-19 were contributed by a second Seattle source. Whole blood was collected in K2EDTA tubes by collaborating institutions according to the institutions' own protocols. For TCRbeta analysis, collaborator samples were shipped as frozen whole blood, as isolated PBMCs, or as DNA extracted from either sample type. As concerns this clone: It lacks a known antigen. Qualities for individual bases were not recorded, and no much larger clone is one base off.

TCRbeta CDR3 regions were amplified from genomic DNA by means of the immunoSEQ Assay, a bias-controlled multiplex PCR. The original pipeline was this. The number of nucleated cells in each sample was estimated by amplification of reference gene primers within the assay. To quantify the absolute abundance of each unique TCRbeta CDR3 rearrangement, sequence reads were collapsed and filtered. For each sample, productive Simpson clonality was calculated as the square root of Simpson's diversity index over productive rearrangements. TCRdb re-hosts the immuneACCESS table, in-frame sequences only. Its copies lack some clones; in the studies checked, an unresolved V gene accounts for under half of them, and the cause for the rest is not known. V and J calls and clone size are copied from that table; D and trimming were computed from the DNA. The sample has about 310,000 clones on record, around 87% of them singletons. The top ten hold approximately 8.1% of the sample.

Summary of the overall study and its limitations: How much clinical and demographic metadata was included differed by source and by participant, and the metadata was provided uncurated.

Sequences were obtained from peripheral blood. The rearranged chain carries TRBV7-2 and TRBJ1-3, with 8 central nucleotides matching TRBD1. This TCR came from a woman aged 45-60 years who had recovered from COVID-19. The nucleotide sequence is TGTGCCAGCAGCCTACTTGGACAGGGAGACACCATATATTTT. Protein translation: CASSLLGQGDTIYF.